Listed below are T cell receptor beta chains from one sample, sequenced in a study of cytomegalovirus exposure and HLA in healthy donors. Profiling relied on immunoSEQ multiplex PCR, and the TCRdb table lists in-frame clones only, not all of them. The sample lists roughly 86,000 clones, 60% to 85% seen once, with under 7.5% in the top ten. The sequencing input was PBMCs. The receptors shown here come from a man in his fifties in good health and CMV-seropositive. The CDR3 runs from the conserved cysteine through the conserved F or W. Fields, in order: V gene, CDR3 length, D gene, clone size, J gene, CDR3 protein, CDR3 DNA. The D gene is left open where the match is weak. Size values are once, few and many counts, or a class for expanded clones, and some rows have none.

v_gene: TRBV18
len: 13
d_gene: -
abundance: -
j_gene: TRBJ2-7
CDR3aa: CASSPLPQNEQYF
CDR3nt: TGTGCCAGCTCACCACTCCCACAGAACGAGCAGTACTTC

v_gene: TRBV18
len: 13
d_gene: -
abundance: -
j_gene: TRBJ1-2
CDR3aa: CASSPDRQYGYTF
CDR3nt: TGTGCCAGCTCACCAGATAGACAGTATGGCTACACCTTC

v_gene: TRBV9
len: 16
d_gene: TRBD2
abundance: -
j_gene: TRBJ2-1
CDR3aa: CASSVDRTSSYNEQFF
CDR3nt: TGTGCCAGCAGCGTAGATAGGACTAGCTCCTACAATGAGCAGTTCTTC

v_gene: TRBV5-6
len: 16
d_gene: -
abundance: -
j_gene: TRBJ2-5
CDR3aa: CASSLIGGRWEETQYF
CDR3nt: TGTGCCAGCAGCTTGATCGGGGGGCGTTGGGAAGAGACCCAGTACTTC

v_gene: TRBV5-1
len: 15
d_gene: -
abundance: -
j_gene: TRBJ2-7
CDR3aa: CASSLGQGPYRGQYF
CDR3nt: TGCGCCAGCAGCTTGGGGCAGGGTCCTTACAGAGGGCAGTACTTC

v_gene: TRBV2
len: 12
d_gene: TRBD1
abundance: -
j_gene: TRBJ1-1
CDR3aa: CASATGRTEAFF
CDR3nt: TGTGCCAGCGCGACAGGGAGAACTGAAGCTTTCTTT

v_gene: TRBV5-1
len: 15
d_gene: -
abundance: -
j_gene: TRBJ2-2
CDR3aa: CASSFGGQNTGELFF
CDR3nt: TGCGCCAGCAGCTTCGGGGGGCAGAACACCGGGGAGCTGTTTTTT

v_gene: TRBV5-1
len: 15
d_gene: TRBD1
abundance: once
j_gene: TRBJ2-7
CDR3aa: CASSRIIGQGYEQYF
CDR3nt: TGCGCCAGCAGCCGAATAATAGGACAGGGTTACGAGCAGTACTTC

v_gene: TRBV5-6
len: 13
d_gene: -
abundance: -
j_gene: TRBJ1-2
CDR3aa: CASSSGGNYGYTF
CDR3nt: TGTGCCAGCAGCTCCGGGGGTAACTATGGCTACACCTTC

v_gene: TRBV4-1
len: 12
d_gene: -
abundance: -
j_gene: TRBJ2-7
CDR3aa: CASSLFSGEQYF
CDR3nt: TGCGCCAGCAGCCTGTTTTCGGGGGAGCAGTACTTC

v_gene: TRBV4-1
len: 16
d_gene: -
abundance: -
j_gene: TRBJ2-5
CDR3aa: CASSQDSGSWQETQYF
CDR3nt: TGCGCCAGCAGCCAAGACTCGGGGAGTTGGCAAGAGACCCAGTACTTC

v_gene: TRBV6-5
len: 14
d_gene: -
abundance: -
j_gene: TRBJ2-3
CDR3aa: CASSYSDYTDTQYF
CDR3nt: TGTGCCAGCAGTTACTCAGACTACACAGATACGCAGTATTTT